The next 21 T cell receptor beta chains were all read from a single sample in a study of cytomegalovirus exposure and HLA in healthy donors. The PCR employed 60 Vbeta primers together with 13 Jbeta primers. Here immunoSEQ multiplex PCR was the method, and the copy in TCRdb shows in-frame clones only, minus some. This sample has about 100,000 clones, with 77% found just once. The sequenced sample consisted of PBMCs. The receptors originated from a male donor in good health and CMV-seropositive.

The chain carries TRBV29-1 and TRBJ2-4, with D hard to call. Germline V gene sequence: CDR1 SQVTM, CDR2 ANQGSEA. Between the trimmed V and J ends, which lost 3 bases and 4 bases, there was a span of 4 bases. The CDR3 consists of 11 residues. The CDR3 protein is CSVDQKNIQYF. The CDR3 DNA sequence: TGCAGCGTTGACCAGAAAAACATTCAGTACTTC.

The chain is built from TRBV19 and TRBJ1-5; 10 bases fit TRBD1. Germline V gene sequence: CDR1 LNHDA, CDR2 SQIVND (reference sequence). The CDR3 spans 16 residues. Trimming removed 1 base from V and 7 bases from J; junction bases left unmatched: 7. As DNA, the CDR3 is TGTGCCAGTAGTATAGGGGGGAGGACAGGGGGGCAGCCCCAGCATTTT. It is translated as CASSIGGRTGGQPQHF.

The chain carries TRBV7-2 and TRBJ2-5; perhaps TRBD2 as D (7 bases). Germline CDR1 SGHTA, CDR2 FQGNSA. The CDR3 has 15 residues. Trimming cost V 5 bases and J 2 bases, with 15 bases left between them. CDR3 protein: CASSPGGGLQETQYF. CDR3 nucleotides: TGTGCCAGCAGCCCCGGCGGGGGCCTTCAAGAGACCCAGTACTTC.

This clone was detected a few times. The chain recombines TRBV5-4 with TRBJ2-7, with TRBD1 matching over 9 bases. The CDR3 contains 14 residues. V shed 2 bases, J shed 6 bases, and the junction held 6 bases outside the gene matches. Germline V gene sequence: CDR1 SGHNT, CDR2 YYREEE (reference sequence). The CDR3 nucleotides are TGTGCCAGCAGCTTAGCAACAGGGGGCGGCGAGCAGTACTTC. It translates to CASSLATGGGEQYF.

This chain connects TRBV28 to TRBJ1-3; tentatively, D is TRBD1 (6 bases). CDR1 and CDR2 (germline): MDHEN, SYDVKM. V was trimmed by 6 bases and J by 0 bases, leaving 12 bases between them. The length of the CDR3 is 15 residues. This CDR3 is CASSPGHHSGNTIYF. The DNA of the CDR3 is TGTGCCAGCAGCCCGGGACACCACTCTGGAAACACCATATATTTT.

The chain joins TRBV9 to TRBJ2-4, with a possible D match to TRBD2 (7 bases). The CDR3 is 14 amino acids. V shed 0 bases and J shed 5 bases, with 9 bases lying between them. Germline-derived CDR1 and CDR2 are SGDLS and YYNGEE. This chain's CDR3 is CASSVGGGQNIQYF. The DNA of the CDR3 is TGTGCCAGCAGCGTAGGGGGGGGCCAAAACATTCAGTACTTC. Combining the CDR3 with reference TRBV9 and TRBJ2-4 gives the whole variable domain DSGVTQTPKHLITATGQRVTLRCSPRSGDLSVYWYQQSLDQGLQFLIQYYNGEERAKGNILERFSAQQFPDLHSELNLSSLELGDSALYFCASSVGGGQNIQYFGAGTRLSVL.

CDR3 bases: TGTGCCAGCAGTTACTCGACCGGGCGGGTCACTGAAGCTTTCTTT. This translates into CASSYSTGRVTEAFF. The chain employs TRBV6-5 and TRBJ1-1; no clear D. CDR3 length: 15 amino acids. V lost 0 bases and J lost 4, with 12 bases in between. The germline V gene encodes CDR1 MNHEY and CDR2 SVGAGI.

The rearrangement joins TRBV30 to TRBJ1-2, with 9 bases fitting TRBD1. The germline CDR1 and CDR2 sequences are GTSNPN and SVGIG (reference sequence). The J segment lost 2 bases and the V segment lost 3 bases, leaving 13 bases of the junction unmatched. The CDR3 extends over 17 amino acids. The chain's CDR3 is CAWSGKTGTGTNYGYTF. The DNA for the CDR3 is TGTGCCTGGAGCGGCAAAACCGGGACAGGGACCAACTATGGCTACACCTTC.

V gene TRBV5-1 combines with J gene TRBJ1-2, with D possibly matching TRBD1 (6 bases). The V gene's germline CDR1 is SGHRS and CDR2 YFSETQ. This CDR3 has 14 amino acids. Trimming removed 4 bases at V and 6 bases at J, with 16 bases between. The CDR3 DNA is TGCGCCAGCAGCCCACACACAGGGTCGGATGGCTACACCTTC. Its protein is CASSPHTGSDGYTF.

The chain uses TRBV7-2 and TRBJ2-1; 10 bases align to TRBD1. Losses at the gene ends were 4 bases for V and 9 bases for J; bases not matched to a gene: 9. Per the germline V gene, CDR1 is SGHTA and CDR2 is FQGNSA. This CDR3 contains 15 residues. The CDR3 nucleotides are TGTGCCAGCAGCTGGCCGGGACAGGGGATGGGTGAGCAGTTCTTC. Translation gives CASSWPGQGMGEQFF.

In this sample, this clone turned up a few times. This rearrangement joins TRBV7-8 to TRBJ2-1; TRBD2 is a possible D gene (6 bases). Deletions cut 4 bases from V and 8 bases from J, with 15 bases between. This CDR3 comprises 14 residues. CDR1 SGHVS and CDR2 FQNEAQ come from the germline V gene. The CDR3 DNA reads TGTGCCAGCAGCTATAAGACTAGGTACGATGAGCAGTTCTTC. This sequence encodes CASSYKTRYDEQFF.

The rearrangement uses TRBV28 and TRBJ2-1; 10 positions agree with TRBD2. CDR3 size: 14 residues. The ends lost 11 bases at V and 7 bases at J; junction bases unmatched: 11. In germline, CDR1 is MDHEN, CDR2 SYDVKM. DNA for the CDR3: TGTGCCGTACCAGCGGGAGGGCCGCGTAATGAGCAGTTCTTC. Protein product: CAVPAGGPRNEQFF.

This clone showed up just a few times. The chain combines TRBV11-2 with TRBJ2-1; TRBD1 agrees at 8 bases. The CDR3 has 15 residues. Germline V gene data show CDR1 as SGHAT and CDR2 as FQNNGV. V shed 7 bases, J shed 7 bases, and the junction held 12 bases outside the gene matches. As DNA, the CDR3 is TGTGCCAGCACCCCCCCAGGGGGCAGTAAGAATGAGCAGTTCTTC. Amino acid sequence: CASTPPGGSKNEQFF.

The chain uses TRBV19 and TRBJ2-3, with 9 bases matching TRBD1. V trimming: 5 bases; J trimming: 5 bases; junction bases outside the gene matches: 8. This CDR3 is built from 15 residues. Per the germline V gene, CDR1 is LNHDA and CDR2 is SQIVND (reference sequence). CDR3 nucleotides: TGTGCCAGTAGTCCCCGGACAGGGGCGGAAGATACGCAGTATTTT. Translation gives CASSPRTGAEDTQYF.

This clone was recorded a few times. The rearrangement uses TRBV7-2 and TRBJ2-1; D might be TRBD1 (5 bases). V lost 5 bases and J lost 5, with 13 bases in between. The CDR3 is made up of 14 amino acids. CDR1 is SGHTA, CDR2 FQGNSA, per germline. CDR3 amino acids: CASSIGTGHNEQFF. The CDR3 DNA follows: TGTGCCAGCAGCATAGGCACAGGACACAATGAGCAGTTCTTC.

This sequence joins TRBV4-3 and TRBJ2-3; 11 bases map to TRBD2. The V gene's germline CDR1 is LGHNA and CDR2 YSLEER. V trimming: 3 bases; J trimming: 4 bases; junction bases outside the gene matches: 12. This CDR3 contains 18 residues. The DNA for the CDR3 is TGCGCCAGCAGCCATTCATCGGCTAGCGGGAGGCCCTCAGATACGCAGTATTTT. Protein sequence: CASSHSSASGRPSDTQYF.

The DNA for the CDR3 is TGTGCCAGCAGCGGGGGCGCAGGCCACGAGCAGTACTTC. Protein product: CASSGGAGHEQYF. The chain uses TRBV9 and TRBJ2-7; D perhaps matches TRBD1 (5 bases). Trimming took off 3 bases at V and 5 bases at J, with 12 bases between the two ends. This CDR3 spans 13 amino acids. CDR1 is SGDLS and CDR2 is YYNGEE in the germline V gene.

The V gene is TRBV13, the J gene TRBJ2-1; 8 bases align to TRBD2. Germline V gene lookup returns CDR1 PRHDT and CDR2 FYEKMQ (reference sequence). V was pared by 7 bases and J by 2 bases, with 7 bases of the junction left unmatched. The CDR3 has 15 amino acids. CDR3: CASNPGLGAYNEQFF. The CDR3 nucleotides are TGTGCCAGCAACCCGGGACTAGGAGCCTACAATGAGCAGTTCTTC. The full variable domain, its missing parts supplied by reference TRBV13 and TRBJ2-1, is AAGVIQSPRHLIKEKRETATLKCYPIPRHDTVYWYQQGPGQDPQFLISFYEKMQSDKGSIPDRFSAQQFSDYHSELNMSSLELGDSALYFCASNPGLGAYNEQFFGPGTRLTVL.

This clone came up once. CDR3 protein: CASSIVGQYSNQPQHF. In nucleotides, the CDR3 is TGTGCCAGTAGTATAGTGGGACAGTATAGCAATCAGCCCCAGCATTTT. This rearrangement joins TRBV19 to TRBJ1-5, with 7 positions matching TRBD1. Germline lookup yields CDR1 LNHDA and CDR2 SQIVND (reference sequence). Trimming at V came to 1 base and at J to 0 bases, leaving 3 bases not matched to a gene. This CDR3 comprises 16 residues.

J is TRBJ1-4 and V is TRBV25-1; D is perhaps TRBD1 (5 bases). Looked up from germline, CDR1 is MGHDK and CDR2 is SYGVNS. Trimming stripped 7 bases from V and 8 bases from J, with 8 bases between. The CDR3 spans 11 residues. The CDR3 nucleotides are TGTGCCAGCAAGGGGAACGAAAAACTGTTTTTT. It is translated as CASKGNEKLFF.

J is TRBJ2-1 and V is TRBV7-9, with TRBD1 matching 10 bases. Germline lookup yields CDR1 SEHNR and CDR2 FQNEAQ (reference sequence). V was pared by 1 base and J by 8 bases, with 2 bases of the junction left unmatched. The CDR3 contains 14 residues. CDR3 sequence reads: CASSLVGTGDEQFF. CDR3 coding DNA: TGTGCCAGCAGCTTAGTTGGGACAGGGGATGAGCAGTTCTTC.